What follows are 24 T cell receptor beta chains derived from one specimen sequenced in a study of T cell responses to AZD1222 COVID-19 vaccine. Assay: immunoSEQ multiplex PCR; the TCRdb copy retains only in-frame clones and omits some. The sample lists 140,000 to 150,000 clones, about 89% occurring once. Sequenced material: peripheral blood, taken on day 0 of AZD1222 vaccination. The receptor set was obtained from an adult in good health.

V usage is TRBV12-3 or TRBV12-4 and J usage is TRBJ1-1; D remains ambiguous. Trimming shortened V by 10 bases and J by 1 base, and 10 bases separated the two germline ends. The CDR3 spans 12 residues. CDR3 nucleotides: TGTGCCACGGGGAGGTGGAACACTGAAGCTTTCTTT. The encoded protein is CATGRWNTEAFF.

This chain connects TRBV7-2 to TRBJ1-2; maybe TRBD1 (6 bases). The CDR3 is made up of 13 amino acids. V was clipped by 6 bases and J by 7 bases, with 15 bases between them. Germline V gene sequence: CDR1 SGHTA, CDR2 FQGNSA. CDR3 DNA sequence: TGTGCCAGCAGACAGAAACAGGGATCTGGCTACACCTTC. This gives the protein CASRQKQGSGYTF.

The chain recombines TRBV5-1 with TRBJ1-1; D is unresolved. The CDR3 length is 15 residues. CDR1 SGHRS and CDR2 YFSETQ come from the germline V gene. The V end lost 4 bases, the J end lost 2 bases, and 15 bases lay between the germline ends. The CDR3 coding sequence is TGCGCCAGCAGCGAACGACCGATTGGAAACACTGAAGCTTTCTTT. Its translation is CASSERPIGNTEAFF.

This clone appeared a single time. V gene TRBV2 combines with J gene TRBJ1-5; the D gene is possibly TRBD1 (5 bases). Looked up from germline, CDR1 is SNHLY and CDR2 is FYNNEI. The CDR3 runs 15 residues. V gave up 0 bases and J gave up 2 bases, with 8 bases separating them. The CDR3 nucleotides are TGTGCCAGCAGTGAAGCGGTGGGGGGCAATCAGCCCCAGCATTTT. Amino acids: CASSEAVGGNQPQHF.

The J gene is TRBJ1-5, the V gene TRBV28, with D hard to call. The germline V gene encodes CDR1 MDHEN and CDR2 SYDVKM. The V and J ends lost 6 bases and 4 bases respectively, with 13 bases between them. This CDR3 is 14 amino acids long. The CDR3 nucleotides read TGTGCCAGCAGAACCGGCAGATGGAATCAGCCCCAGCATTTT. This gives the protein CASRTGRWNQPQHF.

V gene TRBV24-1 combines with J gene TRBJ1-5; D is ambiguous. The CDR3 sequence is 16 residues long. Trimming stripped 2 bases from V and 2 bases from J, with 12 bases between. The germline gives CDR1 KGHDR, CDR2 SFDVKD. The CDR3 protein is CATSDSRGEGNQPQHF. CDR3 nucleotide sequence: TGTGCCACCAGTGATTCTCGGGGAGAGGGCAATCAGCCCCAGCATTTT.

The chain employs TRBV7-3 and TRBJ2-3; 12 nucleotides agree with TRBD2. Trimming removed 5 bases from V and 3 bases from J; junction bases left unmatched: 3. This CDR3 has 15 amino acids. In germline, CDR1 is SGHTA, CDR2 FQGTGA. In DNA, the CDR3 is TGTGCCAGCAGCGTGGGACTAGCGGGTACAGATACGCAGTATTTT. Translating it yields CASSVGLAGTDTQYF.

The J gene is TRBJ2-1, the V gene TRBV7-3; D is ambiguous. Trimming removed 0 bases at V and 6 bases at J, with 18 bases between. The CDR3 has 17 amino acids. Germline CDR1 reads SGHTA; CDR2 reads FQGTGA. The CDR3, as DNA: TGTGCCAGCAGCTTAACGTTCCAGTCCTCTCGATCCAATGAGCAGTTCTTC. Protein product: CASSLTFQSSRSNEQFF. The whole variable domain, filled in from reference TRBV7-3 and TRBJ2-1, reads GAGVSQTPSNKVTEKGKYVELRCDPISGHTALYWYRQSLGQGPEFLIYFQGTGAADDSGLPNDRFFAVRPEGSVSTLKIQRTERGDSAVYLCASSLTFQSSRSNEQFFGPGTRLTVL.

The gene calls are TRBV4-2 and TRBJ1-2; 7 bases align to TRBD1. V trimming: 4 bases; J trimming: 0 bases; junction bases outside the gene matches: 2. The CDR3 loop spans 14 amino acids. Germline CDR1 reads LGHNA; CDR2 reads YNFKEQ. CDR3 in amino acids: CASSRGQANYGYTF. Here the CDR3 DNA reads TGTGCCAGCAGCCGCGGACAGGCTAACTATGGCTACACCTTC.

The rearrangement uses TRBV9 and TRBJ2-3, with 7 bases lining up with TRBD2. Looked up from germline, CDR1 is SGDLS and CDR2 is YYNGEE. The CDR3 runs 15 residues. With 0 bases clipped from V and 2 bases from J, the junction kept 3 bases outside the gene matches. The CDR3 is CASSVAGRSTDTQYF. In DNA form, the CDR3 reads TGTGCCAGCAGCGTAGCCGGGAGGTCCACAGATACGCAGTATTTT.

This clone occurred a few times. The chain joins TRBV6-2 or TRBV6-3 to TRBJ1-5; the D is unclear. There are 14 residues in the CDR3. Trimming stripped 2 bases from V and 4 bases from J, with 9 bases between. Looked up from germline, CDR1 is MNHEY and CDR2 is SVGEGT. CDR3 nucleotides: TGTGCCAGCAGTTACGGAGAAGCTAATCAGCCCCAGCATTTT. Translating gives CASSYGEANQPQHF.

With regard to this clone: Other DNA sequences from this sample encode an identical CDR3 as well. The chain combines TRBV9 with TRBJ2-5; no reliable D call. Between the trimmed V and J ends, which lost 0 bases and 4 bases, there was a span of 4 bases. The CDR3 totals 12 residues. Germline values: CDR1 SGDLS, CDR2 YYNGEE. CDR3 in DNA: TGTGCCAGCAGCGTAGGAGGAGAGACCCAGTACTTC. Translating it yields CASSVGGETQYF.

In its sample, this clone was seen a few times. The chain uses TRBV19 and TRBJ1-1; D gene ambiguous. The CDR3 runs 17 residues. CDR1 and CDR2 from the germline V gene are LNHDA and SQIVND (reference sequence). V was shortened by 0 bases and J by 3 bases, with 17 bases between the two germline ends. The CDR3 loop reads CASSIDLLGRMDTEAFF. DNA of the CDR3: TGTGCCAGTAGTATAGATCTATTGGGCAGGATGGACACTGAAGCTTTCTTT.

The chain combines TRBV4-1 with TRBJ2-1; D possibly uses TRBD1 or TRBD2 (5 bases each). The CDR3 is 15 residues long. The V end was cut by 4 bases, the J end by 1 base, with 11 bases between. Germline V gene sequence: CDR1 MGHRA, CDR2 YSYEKL. This CDR3 is CASSRGRSSYNEQFF. CDR3 bases: TGCGCCAGCAGCCGGGGACGGTCATCCTACAATGAGCAGTTCTTC.

The V and J genes are TRBV19 and TRBJ1-1, with D possibly being TRBD1 (5 bases). Germline V gives CDR1 LNHDA, CDR2 SQIVND (reference sequence). This CDR3 comprises 15 residues. The germline V and J ends were trimmed by 1 base and 1 base, with 10 bases remaining between them. The CDR3 DNA reads TGTGCCAGTAGTATAGGAGGGGCGACGAACACTGAAGCTTTCTTT. It specifies CASSIGGATNTEAFF.

On this clone itself: At the DNA level, this CDR3 is encoded by other sequences in the same sample as well. The chain carries TRBV18 and TRBJ2-5, with a possible D match to TRBD2 (6 bases). The CDR3 is 13 residues long. V lost 3 bases to trimming and J lost 1 base, with 6 bases between them. The V gene's germline CDR1 is KGHSH and CDR2 LQKENI. CDR3 protein: CASSPGGQETQYF. The CDR3 coding sequence is TGTGCCAGCTCACCGGGGGGCCAAGAGACCCAGTACTTC.

The chain combines TRBV6-5 with TRBJ1-3; unclear D gene. The CDR3 totals 14 residues. V shed 2 bases and J shed 1 base, with 6 bases lying between them. Germline lookup yields CDR1 MNHEY and CDR2 SVGAGI. The CDR3 reads CASSYGLSGNTIYF. The CDR3 DNA is TGTGCCAGCAGTTACGGTCTGTCTGGAAACACCATATATTTT.

This rearrangement joins TRBV5-1 to TRBJ1-3; D gene ambiguous. The germline CDR1 and CDR2 sequences are SGHRS and YFSETQ. There are 14 residues in the CDR3. Trimming removed 3 bases from V and 4 bases from J, with 11 bases in between. CDR3 bases: TGCGCCAGCAGCTGGCCGGGCCCCGGAAACACCATATATTTT. Translating it yields CASSWPGPGNTIYF.

The J gene is TRBJ2-3, the V gene TRBV11-2, with D maybe TRBD2 (6 bases). CDR3 length: 17 residues. V was shortened by 4 bases and J by 0 bases, with 17 bases between the two germline ends. Germline CDR1 SGHAT, CDR2 FQNNGV. This chain's CDR3 is CASSSRRLAVSTDTQYF. The DNA for the CDR3 is TGTGCCAGCAGCTCCAGGAGATTAGCGGTTAGCACAGATACGCAGTATTTT.

This rearrangement joins TRBV21-1 to TRBJ2-1; the table calls TRBD2, which could not be checked here. TRBV21-1 has pseudogene status. CDR3 length: 16 residues. The DNA for the CDR3 is TGTGCCAGCAGCAAAGAGGCGGGAGGGCCTCGGGATGAGCAGTTCTTC. The encoded protein is CASSKEAGGPRDEQFF.

The chain uses TRBV15 and TRBJ2-7, with a possible D match to TRBD2 (6 bases). The CDR3 loop spans 14 amino acids. Germline CDR1 reads LNHNV; CDR2 reads YYDKDF (reference sequence). V was clipped by 1 base and J by 1 base, with 8 bases between them. The CDR3, as DNA: TGTGCCACCAGCAGAGGGGGGGATTCCTACGAGCAGTACTTC. This translates into CATSRGGDSYEQYF.

This clone was counted a few times. The chain recombines TRBV19 with TRBJ2-3; the match to TRBD2 covers 7 bases. Germline V gene lookup returns CDR1 LNHDA and CDR2 SQIVND (reference sequence). CDR3 length: 17 amino acids. Trimming at V came to 8 bases and at J to 2 bases, leaving 16 bases not matched to a gene. The CDR3 nucleotides are TGTGCCAGTTCACCCCGGAGGGCTAGCGGATTCACAGATACGCAGTATTTT. Its translation: CASSPRRASGFTDTQYF.

This clone was detected once. The CDR3 DNA reads as TGTGCTAGTGGAAGGGACCCAGTGGGGACCCAGTACTTC. This encodes CASGRDPVGTQYF. V and J are TRBV12-5 and TRBJ2-5; D assignment may be TRBD1 or TRBD2 (5 bases each). Germline CDR1 reads LGHNT; CDR2 reads FRNRAP. The CDR3 contains 13 residues. V shed 6 bases and J shed 7 bases, with 15 bases lying between them.

The chain joins TRBV6-6 to TRBJ1-3; unclear D gene. V was clipped by 5 bases and J by 0 bases, with 17 bases between them. This CDR3 contains 17 residues. Germline V gene sequence: CDR1 MNHNY, CDR2 SVGAGI (reference sequence). The CDR3 sequence is CASSRTAWGGSGNTIYF. The CDR3 DNA sequence: TGTGCCAGCAGTCGAACCGCGTGGGGTGGCTCTGGAAACACCATATATTTT.